The 11 T cell receptor beta chains below all came from one sample that was sequenced in a study of T cells after yellow fever vaccination. MiXCR was run by TCRdb on the 5' RACE reads, yielding one entry per CDR3 protein. The sample has around 590,000 distinct CDR3 sequences, 10% to 15% seen once; the top ten hold under 15%. Source: PBMCs, taken on the day of the yellow fever booster vaccination. All receptors come from a man aged 30 to 45 who received the YFV17D yellow fever vaccine.

The V and J genes are TRBV23-1 and TRBJ2-5; TRBD1 matches at 9 bases. TRBV23-1 is an open reading frame, and its role is uncertain. CDR3 length equals 17 residues. J gave up 4 bases and V 2 bases, and 11 bases lay outside the gene matches. The chain's CDR3 is CASSQRDRAISTETQYF. CDR3 DNA sequence: TGCGCCAGCAGTCAAAGGGACAGGGCGATTAGCACAGAGACCCAGTACTTC.

The chain joins TRBV7-6 to TRBJ2-5; the D is unclear. In germline, CDR1 is SGHVS, CDR2 FNYEAQ. This CDR3 is built from 15 residues. V was shortened by 7 bases and J by 5 bases, with 20 bases between the two germline ends. DNA of the CDR3: TGTGCCAGCACCCCCATGGCTGACGGATCGGAGACCCAGTACTTC. Translation: CASTPMADGSETQYF. Variable domain in full (rest from reference TRBV7-6 and TRBJ2-5): GAGVSQSPRYKVTKRGQDVALRCDPISGHVSLYWYRQALGQGPEFLTYFNYEAQQDKSGLPNDRFSAERPEGSISTLTIQRTEQRDSAMYRCASTPMADGSETQYFGPGTRLLVL.

This clonotype has more than one count but fewer than ten. J is TRBJ2-3 and V is TRBV5-6, with TRBD2 as a possible D gene (6 bases). The V and J ends lost 4 bases and 0 bases respectively, with 15 bases between them. CDR1 SGHDT and CDR2 YYEEEE come from the germline V gene. CDR3 size: 16 residues. The CDR3 is CASSLRWRESTDTQYF. Written as DNA, the CDR3 is TGTGCCAGCAGCCTACGTTGGCGGGAAAGCACAGATACGCAGTATTTT.

A few counts support this clonotype. The genes are TRBV5-4 and TRBJ2-7, with 9 bases lining up with TRBD2. There are 14 residues in the CDR3. J lost 5 bases, V lost 5 bases, and 8 bases had no gene match. CDR1 SGHNT and CDR2 YYREEE come from the germline V gene (reference sequence). CDR3 protein: CASSPASGNHEQYF. CDR3 coding DNA: TGTGCCAGCAGTCCGGCTAGCGGGAACCACGAGCAGTACTTC.

This clonotype came up a few times. The chain combines TRBV7-2 with TRBJ1-5; D not resolved. The CDR3 spans 17 residues. The ends were cut back, 5 bases at V and 9 bases at J, with 26 bases in the middle. The germline V gene has CDR1 SGHTA and CDR2 FQGNSA. The CDR3 protein is CASSLTVRSAGGRPQHF. The CDR3 DNA follows: TGTGCCAGCAGCCTCACCGTCCGTTCGGCCGGAGGGAGGCCCCAGCATTTT.

This clonotype was counted between two and nine times. The chain combines TRBV7-8 with TRBJ2-1; possible D gene TRBD1, 6 bases. The CDR3 length is 17 residues. Per the germline V gene, CDR1 is SGHVS and CDR2 is FQNEAQ. Between the trimmed V and J ends, which lost 2 bases and 0 bases, there was a span of 14 bases. CDR3 sequence: CASSLNPGAYSYNEQFF. The CDR3 nucleotides are TGTGCCAGCAGCTTAAACCCAGGGGCCTACTCCTACAATGAGCAGTTCTTC.

This clonotype was detected only a few times. The rearrangement links TRBV11-2 to TRBJ2-1; 9 nucleotides agree with TRBD1. This CDR3 has 17 amino acids. V lost 5 bases to trimming and J lost 7 bases; unmatched junction nucleotides: 15. Germline V gene lookup returns CDR1 SGHAT and CDR2 FQNNGV. Here the CDR3 DNA reads TGTGCCAGCAGCACTTGGACAGGGGTTAGGGTTTCGAATGAGCAGTTCTTC. This gives the protein CASSTWTGVRVSNEQFF.

J is TRBJ1-5 and V is TRBV7-2, with D tentatively TRBD1 (6 bases). The germline CDR1 and CDR2 sequences are SGHTA and FQGNSA. Trimming stripped 4 bases from V and 6 bases from J, with 10 bases between. The CDR3 loop spans 13 amino acids. CDR3 DNA: TGTGCCAGCAGCTCACAGGGACGTCAGCCCCAGCATTTT. Protein sequence: CASSSQGRQPQHF.

This clonotype showed up many times. The chain uses TRBV6-5 and TRBJ2-1; 7 bases are a match to TRBD1. CDR3 length: 13 amino acids. Germline V lookup: CDR1 MNHEY, CDR2 SVGAGI. Trimming at V came to 2 bases and at J to 9 bases, leaving 4 bases not matched to a gene. Written as DNA, the CDR3 is TGTGCCAGCAGTTACACTGGGACAGCTGAGCAGTTCTTC. Protein sequence: CASSYTGTAEQFF.

In this sample, this clonotype turned up a few times. V is TRBV7-2 and J is TRBJ1-1; D ambiguous. The germline gives CDR1 SGHTA, CDR2 FQGNSA. V lost 1 base to trimming and J lost 3 bases, with 6 bases between them. The length of the CDR3 is 13 residues. The CDR3 loop reads CASSLGGHTEAFF. CDR3 bases: TGTGCCAGCAGCTTAGGAGGCCACACTGAAGCTTTCTTT. Combining the CDR3 with reference TRBV7-2 and TRBJ1-1 gives the whole variable domain GAGVSQSPSNKVTEKGKDVELRCDPISGHTALYWYRQSLGQGLEFLIYFQGNSAPDKSGLPSDRFSAERTGGSVSTLTIQRTQQEDSAVYLCASSLGGHTEAFFGQGTRLTVV.

This clonotype was observed many times. V and J are TRBV27 and TRBJ2-7; TRBD2 aligns across 9 bases. CDR1 and CDR2 (germline): MNHEY, SMNVEV (reference sequence). The junction had 13 bases not matched to a gene; V was cut back by 8 bases and J by 2 bases. CDR3 size: 16 residues. CDR3 loop: CASASESSGSPYEQYF. CDR3 DNA sequence: TGTGCCAGCGCCTCTGAGAGTAGCGGGAGCCCCTACGAGCAGTACTTC.